The 11 T cell receptor beta chains below come from one sample, sequenced in a study of siplizumab effects on memory and regulatory T cells. Sequencing used immunoSEQ multiplex PCR; TCRdb keeps in-frame clones, though not all of them. The sample includes some 65,000 clones, around 90% of them seen just once. Sequenced: Tregs sorted from blood. The receptors here all came from a human donor in good health.

The V gene is TRBV7-9, the J gene TRBJ2-6; 7 nucleotides line up with TRBD1. This CDR3 is built from 17 residues. After removal of 5 bases from V and 0 bases from J, the junction contained 7 bases not matched to a gene. CDR1 and CDR2 (germline): SEHNR, FQNEAQ (reference sequence). The CDR3 DNA follows: TGTGCCAGCAGCCCGGACAGGATAAGCTCTGGGGCCAACGTCCTGACTTTC. Amino acids: CASSPDRISSGANVLTF. Full variable domain (missing parts from reference TRBV7-9 and TRBJ2-6): DTGVSQNPRHKITKRGQNVTFRCDPISEHNRLYWYRQTLGQGPEFLTYFQNEAQLEKSRLLSDRFSAERPKGSFSTLEIQRTEQGDSAMYLCASSPDRISSGANVLTFGAGSRLTVL.

J is TRBJ1-2 and V is TRBV6-5; D is unclear. The CDR3 length is 15 residues. Germline loops: CDR1 MNHEY, CDR2 SVGAGI. The germline V and J ends were trimmed by 2 bases and 3 bases, with 13 bases remaining between them. In DNA form, the CDR3 reads TGTGCCAGCAGTTACAGGCCAGGCGAGGACTATGGCTACACCTTC. It translates to CASSYRPGEDYGYTF.

This clone has a single count. The chain joins TRBV5-4 to TRBJ1-1, with D perhaps matching TRBD1 (5 bases). The CDR3 runs 13 residues. V lost 2 bases and J lost 4, with 9 bases in between. CDR1 is SGHNT, CDR2 YYREEE, per germline (reference sequence). The CDR3 DNA reads as TGTGCCAGCAGCTTCCAGGGCGCCACTGAAGCTTTCTTT. Amino acids: CASSFQGATEAFF. Complete variable domain (other parts from reference TRBV5-4 and TRBJ1-1): ETGVTQSPTHLIKTRGQQVTLRCSSQSGHNTVSWYQQALGQGPQFIFQYYREEENGRGNFPPRFSGLQFPNYSSELNVNALELDDSALYLCASSFQGATEAFFGQGTRLTVV.

The V and J genes are TRBV2 and TRBJ1-6; 8 nucleotides line up with TRBD1. Germline CDR1 reads SNHLY; CDR2 reads FYNNEI. V lost 6 bases, J lost 1 base, and 2 bases stayed unmatched. The length of the CDR3 is 15 residues. CDR3 nucleotide sequence: TGTGCCAGCAGGCAGGGGGCTTCCTATAATTCACCCCTCCACTTT. It is translated as CASRQGASYNSPLHF.

The chain recombines TRBV7-2 with TRBJ1-4; 9 positions agree with TRBD1. The CDR3 covers 15 residues. The V segment lost 5 bases and the J segment 7 bases; nucleotides outside the gene matches: 8. Germline V lookup: CDR1 SGHTA, CDR2 FQGNSA. The CDR3 protein is CASSPEGTGLEKLFF. CDR3 in DNA: TGTGCCAGCAGCCCAGAGGGGACAGGGCTTGAAAAACTGTTTTTT.

The rearrangement links TRBV19 to TRBJ2-7; D call uncertain. This CDR3 comprises 12 residues. The V gene's germline CDR1 is LNHDA and CDR2 SQIVND (reference sequence). The V and J ends lost 2 bases and 2 bases respectively, with 4 bases between them. CDR3 protein: CASSIPPYEQYF. The CDR3 coding sequence is TGTGCCAGTAGTATACCGCCCTACGAGCAGTACTTC. Based on the CDR3 plus reference TRBV19 and TRBJ2-7, the full variable domain is DGGITQSPKYLFRKEGQNVTLSCEQNLNHDAMYWYRQDPGQGLRLIYYSQIVNDFQKGDIAEGYSVSREKKESFPLTVTSAQKNPTAFYLCASSIPPYEQYFGPGTRLTVT.

This clone was counted a single time. The J gene is TRBJ1-2, the V gene TRBV18, with TRBD1 as a possible D gene (6 bases). V was clipped by 3 bases and J by 1 base, with 12 bases between them. The germline gives CDR1 KGHSH, CDR2 LQKENI. The CDR3 is 15 amino acids. DNA for the CDR3: TGTGCCAGCTCACCTAAAGGACAGATTAACTATGGCTACACCTTC. It encodes CASSPKGQINYGYTF.

The V and J genes are TRBV10-1 and TRBJ1-1; weak D call: TRBD1 (5 bases). CDR1 is WNHNN, CDR2 SYGVQD, per germline (reference sequence). The CDR3 extends over 15 amino acids. The ends were cut back, 5 bases at V and 4 bases at J, with 17 bases in the middle. The CDR3 here is CASSRNQGLGTEAFF. The CDR3 coding sequence is TGCGCCAGCAGTCGGAATCAGGGCCTGGGCACTGAAGCTTTCTTT.

The chain combines TRBV28 with TRBJ2-7; possibly TRBD2 for D (5 bases). V was trimmed by 6 bases and J by 2 bases, leaving 8 bases between them. Germline-derived CDR1 and CDR2 are MDHEN and SYDVKM. This CDR3 has 12 amino acids. The CDR3 protein is CASSGDPYEQYF. In nucleotides, the CDR3 is TGTGCCAGCAGCGGGGATCCCTACGAGCAGTACTTC.

This sequence joins TRBV18 and TRBJ1-2; D gene unclear. Per germline, CDR1 KGHSH and CDR2 LQKENI. CDR3 size: 13 residues. The V end was cut by 6 bases, the J end by 0 bases, with 8 bases between. CDR3 sequence (DNA): TGTGCCAGCTCGGGCAGCTCTAACTATGGCTACACCTTC. The encoded protein is CASSGSSNYGYTF.

This rearrangement joins TRBV19 to TRBJ2-1; 13 bases match TRBD2. The CDR3 length is 16 residues. The germline CDR1 and CDR2 sequences are LNHDA and SQIVND (reference sequence). The V gene end was trimmed by 7 bases and the J gene end by 0 bases; junction bases not matched to a gene: 3. The CDR3 nucleotides are TGTGCCAGTATCCGGACTAGCGGGAGCTCCTACAATGAGCAGTTCTTC. It specifies CASIRTSGSSYNEQFF.